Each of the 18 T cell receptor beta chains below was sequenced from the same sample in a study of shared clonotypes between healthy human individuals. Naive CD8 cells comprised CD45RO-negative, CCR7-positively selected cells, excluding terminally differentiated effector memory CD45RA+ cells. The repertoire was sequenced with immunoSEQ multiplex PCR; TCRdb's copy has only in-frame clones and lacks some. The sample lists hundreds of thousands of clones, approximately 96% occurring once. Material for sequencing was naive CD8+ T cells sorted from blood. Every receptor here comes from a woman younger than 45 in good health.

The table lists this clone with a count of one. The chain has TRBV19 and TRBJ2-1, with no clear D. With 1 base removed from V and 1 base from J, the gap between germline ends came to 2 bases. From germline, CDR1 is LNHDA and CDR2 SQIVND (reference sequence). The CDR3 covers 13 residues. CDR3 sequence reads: CASSIASYNEQFF. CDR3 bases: TGTGCCAGTAGTATAGCATCCTACAATGAGCAGTTCTTC.

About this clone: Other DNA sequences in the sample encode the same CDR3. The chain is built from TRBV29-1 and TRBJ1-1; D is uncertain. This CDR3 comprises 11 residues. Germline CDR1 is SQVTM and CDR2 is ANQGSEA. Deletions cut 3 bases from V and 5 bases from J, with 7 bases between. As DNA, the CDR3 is TGCAGCGTTGAGGTGGGTACTGAAGCTTTCTTT. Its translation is CSVEVGTEAFF.

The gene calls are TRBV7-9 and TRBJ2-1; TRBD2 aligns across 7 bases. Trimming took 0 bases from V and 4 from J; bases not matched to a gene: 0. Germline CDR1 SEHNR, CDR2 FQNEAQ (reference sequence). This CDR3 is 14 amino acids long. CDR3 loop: CASSLAGGYNEQFF. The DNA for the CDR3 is TGTGCCAGCAGCTTAGCGGGAGGGTACAATGAGCAGTTCTTC.

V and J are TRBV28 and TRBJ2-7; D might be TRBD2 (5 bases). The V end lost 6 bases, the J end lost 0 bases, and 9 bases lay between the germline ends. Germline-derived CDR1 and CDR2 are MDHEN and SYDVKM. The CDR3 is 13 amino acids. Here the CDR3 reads CASRRGSSYEQYF. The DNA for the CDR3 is TGTGCCAGCAGACGGGGAAGCTCCTACGAGCAGTACTTC.

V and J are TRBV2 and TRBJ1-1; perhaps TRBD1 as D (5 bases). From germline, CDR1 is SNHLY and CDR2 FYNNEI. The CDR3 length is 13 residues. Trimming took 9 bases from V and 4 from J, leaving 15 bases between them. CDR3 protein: CASARGGFTEAFF. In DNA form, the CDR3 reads TGTGCCAGTGCCCGGGGGGGATTCACTGAAGCTTTCTTT.

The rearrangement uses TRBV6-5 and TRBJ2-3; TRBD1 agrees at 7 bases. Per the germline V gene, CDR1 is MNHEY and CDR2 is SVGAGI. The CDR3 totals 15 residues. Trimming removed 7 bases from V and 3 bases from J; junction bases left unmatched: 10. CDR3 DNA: TGTGCCAGCAACCCAAAGACAGGGTGGACAGATACGCAGTATTTT. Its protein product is CASNPKTGWTDTQYF.

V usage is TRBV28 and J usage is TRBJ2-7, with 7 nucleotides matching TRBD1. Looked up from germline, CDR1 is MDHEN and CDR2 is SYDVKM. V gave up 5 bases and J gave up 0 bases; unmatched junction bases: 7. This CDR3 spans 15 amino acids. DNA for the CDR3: TGTGCCAGCAGTCCGCGACGGGACAGCTCCTACGAGCAGTACTTC. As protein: CASSPRRDSSYEQYF.

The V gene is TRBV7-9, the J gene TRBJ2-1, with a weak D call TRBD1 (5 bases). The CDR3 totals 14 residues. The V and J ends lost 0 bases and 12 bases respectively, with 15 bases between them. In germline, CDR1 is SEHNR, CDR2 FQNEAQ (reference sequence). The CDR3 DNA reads TGTGCCAGCAGCTTAGCGGCAGCACCAGGGTGGCAGTTCTTC. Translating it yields CASSLAAAPGWQFF.

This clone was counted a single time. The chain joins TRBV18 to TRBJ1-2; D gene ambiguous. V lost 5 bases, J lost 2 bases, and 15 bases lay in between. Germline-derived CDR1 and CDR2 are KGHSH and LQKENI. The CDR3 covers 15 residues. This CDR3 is CASSVTEGSNYGYTF. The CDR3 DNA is TGTGCCAGCTCAGTCACGGAGGGCAGCAACTATGGCTACACCTTC.

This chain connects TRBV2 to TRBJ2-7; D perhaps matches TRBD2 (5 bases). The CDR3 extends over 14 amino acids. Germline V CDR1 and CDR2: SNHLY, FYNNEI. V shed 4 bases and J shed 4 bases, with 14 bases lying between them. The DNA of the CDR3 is TGTGCCAGCAGTGGCGGAGGTAGAACTTACGAGCAGTACTTC. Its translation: CASSGGGRTYEQYF.

The CDR3 protein is CASSADREETQYF. CDR3 DNA: TGTGCCAGCAGCGCCGACAGGGAAGAGACCCAGTACTTC. V gene TRBV9 combines with J gene TRBJ2-5; 7 bases map to TRBD1. CDR3 length equals 13 residues. From germline, CDR1 is SGDLS and CDR2 YYNGEE. The V gene end was trimmed by 3 bases and the J gene end by 3 bases; junction bases not matched to a gene: 2.

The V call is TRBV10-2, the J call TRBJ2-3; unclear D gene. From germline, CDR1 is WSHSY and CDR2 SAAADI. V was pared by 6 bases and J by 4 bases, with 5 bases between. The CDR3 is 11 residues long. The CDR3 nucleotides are TGCGCCAGCAGGGTAGCAGATACGCAGTATTTT. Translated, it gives CASRVADTQYF.

CDR3 sequence (DNA): TGTGCCAGCAGCTTAACTGGTTTAGAGCAGTACTTC. Amino acid sequence: CASSLTGLEQYF. V and J are TRBV7-9 and TRBJ2-7; D gene ambiguous. V was cut by 2 bases and J by 7 bases, with 9 bases left in between. CDR3 size: 12 residues. In germline, CDR1 is SEHNR, CDR2 FQNEAQ (reference sequence).

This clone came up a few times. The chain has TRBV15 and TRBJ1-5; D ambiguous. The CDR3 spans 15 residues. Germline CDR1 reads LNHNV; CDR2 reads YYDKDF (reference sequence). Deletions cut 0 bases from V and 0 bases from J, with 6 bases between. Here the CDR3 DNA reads TGTGCCACCAGCAGAGATATTTCTAGCAATCAGCCCCAGCATTTT. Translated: CATSRDISSNQPQHF. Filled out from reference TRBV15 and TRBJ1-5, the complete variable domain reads DAMVIQNPRYQVTQFGKPVTLSCSQTLNHNVMYWYQQKSSQAPKLLFHYYDKDFNNEADTPDNFQSRRPNTSFCFLDIRSPGLGDTAMYLCATSRDISSNQPQHFGDGTRLSIL.

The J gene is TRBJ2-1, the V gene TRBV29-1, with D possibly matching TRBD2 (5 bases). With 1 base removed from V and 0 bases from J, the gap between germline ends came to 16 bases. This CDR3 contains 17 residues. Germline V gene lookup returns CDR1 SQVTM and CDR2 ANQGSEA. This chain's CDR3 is CSVEGQLAGGSYNEQFF. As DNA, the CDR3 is TGCAGCGTTGAAGGGCAGCTGGCGGGCGGCTCCTACAATGAGCAGTTCTTC.

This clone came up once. CDR3 sequence (DNA): TGTGCCAGCAGCCAAGTGGGCGGGAGGGCCTCCGGGGAGCTGTTTTTT. Encoded protein: CASSQVGGRASGELFF. The chain employs TRBV4-2 and TRBJ2-2; TRBD2 matches at 9 bases. The CDR3 contains 16 residues. Germline loops: CDR1 LGHNA, CDR2 YNFKEQ. Trimming cost V 1 base and J 6 bases; bases outside gene matches: 6.

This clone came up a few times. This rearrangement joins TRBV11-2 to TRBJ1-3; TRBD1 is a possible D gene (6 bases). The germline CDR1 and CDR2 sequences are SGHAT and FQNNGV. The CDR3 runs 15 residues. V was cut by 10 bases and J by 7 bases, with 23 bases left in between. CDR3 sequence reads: CATLGPGRGRNTIYF. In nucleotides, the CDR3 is TGTGCCACCCTTGGCCCGGGTCGGGGGCGGAACACCATATATTTT.

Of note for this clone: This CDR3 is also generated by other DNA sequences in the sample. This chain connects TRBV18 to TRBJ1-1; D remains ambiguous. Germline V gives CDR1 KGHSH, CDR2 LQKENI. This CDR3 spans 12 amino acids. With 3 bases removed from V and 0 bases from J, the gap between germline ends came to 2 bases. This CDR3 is CASSPLNTEAFF. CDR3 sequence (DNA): TGTGCCAGCTCACCCTTGAACACTGAAGCTTTCTTT.